A single sample gave rise to the 7 T cell receptor beta chains below, sequenced in a study of blood T cell repertoires in COVID-19. Some clones are missing from TCRdb's copy, which holds only in-frame ones; the method was immunoSEQ multiplex PCR. The profile shows about 83,000 clones, 70% to 90% of them singletons. Sample: peripheral blood. Every receptor here comes from an elderly woman in a cohort sampled during active or convalescent COVID-19.

The chain couples TRBV19 to TRBJ2-3; unclear D gene. CDR3 size: 12 residues. Per germline, CDR1 LNHDA and CDR2 SQIVND (reference sequence). Trimming cost V 7 bases and J 0 bases, with 5 bases left between them. The CDR3 sequence is CASTKSTDTQYF. The CDR3 coding sequence is TGTGCCAGTACTAAGAGCACAGATACGCAGTATTTT.

The gene calls are TRBV18 and TRBJ2-1, with 10 bases identical to TRBD2. Unmatched junction bases numbered 2, after V lost 2 bases and J lost 10 bases. Germline CDR1 KGHSH, CDR2 LQKENI. The CDR3 consists of 13 residues. The CDR3 bases are TGTGCCAGCTCACCAAATAGCGGGAGGGAGCAGTTCTTC. It yields the protein CASSPNSGREQFF.

The J gene is TRBJ2-5, the V gene TRBV3-1 (or the pseudogene TRBV3-2); 14 nucleotides line up with TRBD2. V lost 10 bases and J lost 7; bases outside the gene matches: 8. Germline V gene lookup returns CDR1 LGHDT and CDR2 YNNKEL (reference sequence). This CDR3 is 14 amino acids long. Here the CDR3 DNA reads TGTGCCACCACGGGACTAGCGGGAGAGGGGACCCAGTACTTC. Amino acids: CATTGLAGEGTQYF.

The chain recombines TRBV4-2 with TRBJ2-3; 8 bases agree with TRBD2. Germline V CDR1 and CDR2: LGHNA, YNFKEQ. This CDR3 has 17 amino acids. Trimming took 3 bases from V and 0 from J; bases not matched to a gene: 8. CDR3 residues: CASSQAIASGSTDTQYF. CDR3 bases: TGTGCCAGCAGCCAGGCGATTGCTAGCGGGAGCACAGATACGCAGTATTTT.

The chain employs TRBV24-1 and TRBJ2-1; tentative D call: TRBD1 (5 bases). The V gene lost 7 bases and the J gene lost 3 bases, with 15 bases spanning the gap. Germline CDR1 and CDR2: KGHDR and SFDVKD. The CDR3 is 15 residues long. The CDR3 bases are TGTGCCACCAGCGATCCGGGCAGGGTCTACAATGAGCAGTTCTTC. Translated: CATSDPGRVYNEQFF.

The CDR3 nucleotides read TGCGCCAGCAGCTTGGGAGCGACTAGCAGCACAGATACGCAGTATTTT. Protein: CASSLGATSSTDTQYF. The chain joins TRBV5-1 to TRBJ2-3; 7 nucleotides line up with TRBD2. Germline V lookup: CDR1 SGHRS, CDR2 YFSETQ. V lost 0 bases, J lost 0 bases, and 4 bases stayed unmatched. This CDR3 comprises 16 residues.

J is TRBJ2-1 and V is TRBV7-2; D is unresolved. The length of the CDR3 is 13 residues. The V gene's germline CDR1 is SGHTA and CDR2 FQGNSA. Trimming stripped 3 bases from V and 7 bases from J, with 10 bases between. DNA for the CDR3: TGTGCCAGCAGCTTGGAGAGTATTAATGAGCAGTTCTTC. Protein: CASSLESINEQFF.